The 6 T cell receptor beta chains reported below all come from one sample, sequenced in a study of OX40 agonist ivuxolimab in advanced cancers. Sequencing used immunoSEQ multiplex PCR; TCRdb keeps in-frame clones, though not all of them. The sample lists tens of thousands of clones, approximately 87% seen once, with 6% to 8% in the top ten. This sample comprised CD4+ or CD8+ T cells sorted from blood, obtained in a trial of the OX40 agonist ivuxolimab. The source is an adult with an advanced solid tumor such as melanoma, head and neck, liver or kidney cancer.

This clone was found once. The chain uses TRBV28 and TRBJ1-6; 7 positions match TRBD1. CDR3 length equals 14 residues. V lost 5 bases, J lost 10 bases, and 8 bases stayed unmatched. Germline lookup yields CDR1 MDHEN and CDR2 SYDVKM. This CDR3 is CASSPTGVRSPLHF. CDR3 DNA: TGTGCCAGCAGTCCTACAGGGGTTCGGTCACCCCTCCACTTT. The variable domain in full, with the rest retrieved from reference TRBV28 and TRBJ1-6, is DVKVTQSSRYLVKRTGEKVFLECVQDMDHENMFWYRQDPGLGLRLIYFSYDVKMKEKGDIPEGYSVSREKKERFSLILESASTNQTSMYLCASSPTGVRSPLHFGNGTRLTVT.

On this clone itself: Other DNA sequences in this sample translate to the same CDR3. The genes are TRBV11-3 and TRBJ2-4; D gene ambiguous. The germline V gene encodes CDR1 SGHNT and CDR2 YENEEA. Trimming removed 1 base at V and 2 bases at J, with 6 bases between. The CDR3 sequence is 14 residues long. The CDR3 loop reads CASSLGGSKNIQYF. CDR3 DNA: TGTGCCAGCAGCTTAGGAGGCTCCAAAAACATTCAGTACTTC.

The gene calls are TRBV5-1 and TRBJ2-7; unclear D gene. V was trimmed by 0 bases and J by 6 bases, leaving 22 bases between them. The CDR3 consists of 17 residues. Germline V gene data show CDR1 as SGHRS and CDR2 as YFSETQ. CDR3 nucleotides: TGCGCCAGCAGCTTGGACCCAGCAGGAGTTCCCCCTGGCGAGCAGTACTTC. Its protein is CASSLDPAGVPPGEQYF.

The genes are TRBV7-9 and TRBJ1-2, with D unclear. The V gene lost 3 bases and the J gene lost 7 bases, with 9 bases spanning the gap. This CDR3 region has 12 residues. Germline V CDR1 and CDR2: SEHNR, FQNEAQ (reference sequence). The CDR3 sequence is CASSLYRAGYTF. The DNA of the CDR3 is TGTGCCAGCAGCTTGTATAGGGCTGGCTACACCTTC.

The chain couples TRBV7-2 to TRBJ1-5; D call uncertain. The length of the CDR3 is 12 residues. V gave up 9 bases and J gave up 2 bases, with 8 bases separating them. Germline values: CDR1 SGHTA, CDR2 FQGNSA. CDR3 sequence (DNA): TGTGCCAGTGCCTGGGGCAATCAGCCCCAGCATTTT. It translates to CASAWGNQPQHF.

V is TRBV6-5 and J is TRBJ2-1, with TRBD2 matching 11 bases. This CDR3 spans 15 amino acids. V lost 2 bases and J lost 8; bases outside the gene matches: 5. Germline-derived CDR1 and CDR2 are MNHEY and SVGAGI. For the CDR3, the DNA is TGTGCCAGCAGTTACGCCCTACTAGCGGGGGATGAGCAGTTCTTC. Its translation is CASSYALLAGDEQFF.